This T cell receptor (beta chain) stems from a study of T cell changes during pregnancy in multiple sclerosis. Method: immunoSEQ multiplex PCR; TCRdb's copy keeps in-frame clones and lacks some. Of 90,000 to 120,000 clones in the sample, 90% to 95% are singletons; the top ten hold roughly 0.9%. V lost 1 base to trimming and J lost 0 bases, with 16 bases between them. This CDR3 is 18 amino acids long. CDR1 is SGHAT and CDR2 is FQNNGV in the germline V gene. V usage is TRBV11-2 and J usage is TRBJ1-3; D unclear. The clonotype comes from a female donor with multiple sclerosis, enrolled in a pregnancy study. Source: peripheral blood, taken before pregnancy. CDR3 nucleotides: TGTGCCAGCAGCTTAGCCCCCTGGCAGGCGATCTCTGGAAACACCATATATTTT. It encodes CASSLAPWQAISGNTIYF. The full variable domain, its missing parts supplied by reference TRBV11-2 and TRBJ1-3, is EAGVAQSPRYKIIEKRQSVAFWCNPISGHATLYWYQQILGQGPKLLIQFQNNGVVDDSQLPKDRFSAERLKGVDSTLKIQPAKLEDSAVYLCASSLAPWQAISGNTIYFGEGSWLTVV.